This TCR beta chain was profiled in a study of blood T cell repertoires in COVID-19. The overall study: The analysed material was cDNA or gDNA that came from T cells, B-cell-depleted T cells, or PBMCs.

The CDR3 has 12 residues. Germline-derived CDR1 and CDR2 are SEHNR and FQNEAQ (reference sequence). Trimming removed 4 bases at V and 11 bases at J, with 14 bases between. The repertoire was sequenced with immunoSEQ multiplex PCR; TCRdb's copy has only in-frame clones and lacks some. The data contain some 140,000 clones, about 80% of them singletons. Study members were between 18 and 89 years old and lived in 20 to 30 US regions. Cohort allocation depended upon clinical history that participants reported. Sequenced input: PBMCs or T cells enriched from blood (not recorded which). The V call is TRBV7-9, the J call TRBJ1-1; D gene ambiguous. The clonotype originates from a man between 45 and 60 years old who had recovered from COVID-19. The CDR3 here is CASSYTRRDAFF. In nucleotides, the CDR3 is TGTGCCAGCAGCTACACGAGGCGCGACGCTTTCTTT.